A selection of T cell receptor beta chains follows, all from one sample in a study of blood T cell repertoires in COVID-19. Produced via immunoSEQ multiplex PCR; TCRdb's table is partial and in-frame only. Among roughly 280,000 clones listed, 88% were seen once. The sequencing sample was made of peripheral blood. The source is a woman aged 25-40 years with COVID-19, enrolled during active disease. CDR3s include the opening cysteine and the closing phenylalanine or tryptophan. A D gene is named only where the DNA matches it firmly. Expanded clones are given a class, and other clones once, few, many or no size at all.

D: TRBD1; J: TRBJ2-7; V: TRBV23-1; length: 18; size: NA; CDR3: CASSQSKGQISDSYEQYF; DNA: TGCGCCAGCAGTCAATCCAAGGGACAGATTTCAGACTCCTACGAGCAGTACTTC
D: TRBD2; J: TRBJ2-7; V: TRBV5-1; length: 14; size: NA; CDR3: CASSLDAGAYEQYF; DNA: TGCGCCAGCAGCTTGGATGCGGGAGCCTACGAGCAGTACTTC
D: TRBD2; J: TRBJ2-7; V: TRBV28; length: 15; size: NA; CDR3: CASSAMGGGSYEQYF; DNA: TGTGCCAGCAGTGCCATGGGGGGGGGCTCCTACGAGCAGTACTTC
D: NA; J: TRBJ1-2; V: TRBV7-3; length: 15; size: few; CDR3: CASSPKGGANYGYTF; DNA: TGTGCCAGCAGCCCGAAGGGGGGGGCAAACTATGGCTACACCTTC
D: TRBD2; J: TRBJ2-7; V: TRBV30; length: 12; size: NA; CDR3: CAWTLAGDEQYF; DNA: TGTGCCTGGACTCTGGCGGGAGACGAGCAGTACTTC
D: NA; J: TRBJ2-3; V: TRBV18; length: 15; size: NA; CDR3: CASSSNIAYTDTQYF; DNA: TGTGCCAGCTCATCTAACATAGCGTACACAGATACGCAGTATTTT
D: TRBD1; J: TRBJ2-5; V: TRBV18; length: 14; size: NA; CDR3: CASSGQGAQETQYF; DNA: TGTGCCAGCTCAGGTCAGGGGGCGCAGGAGACCCAGTACTTC
D: NA; J: TRBJ2-3; V: TRBV4-2; length: 16; size: NA; CDR3: CASSQSRGSSTDTQYF; DNA: TGTGCCAGCAGCCAGTCCAGGGGCAGCAGCACAGATACGCAGTATTTT
D: TRBD1; J: TRBJ1-2; V: TRBV5-1; length: 16; size: NA; CDR3: CASSLEPGQDDYGYTF; DNA: TGCGCCAGCAGCTTGGAACCGGGACAGGACGACTATGGCTACACCTTC
D: TRBD2; J: TRBJ2-7; V: TRBV5-1; length: 14; size: NA; CDR3: CASSRAGGSDEQYF; DNA: TGCGCCAGCAGCCGAGCTGGCGGGAGCGACGAGCAGTACTTC
D: TRBD1; J: TRBJ1-1; V: TRBV28; length: 15; size: NA; CDR3: CASSSPGQGGTEAFF; DNA: TGTGCCAGCAGTTCCCCGGGACAGGGGGGCACTGAAGCTTTCTTT
D: TRBD1; J: TRBJ1-2; V: TRBV7-2; length: 14; size: NA; CDR3: CASSLNYRDSGYTF; DNA: TGTGCCAGCAGCTTAAATTACCGGGACAGTGGCTACACCTTC
D: NA; J: TRBJ1-5; V: TRBV7-2; length: 15; size: NA; CDR3: CASSLDRYSNQPQHF; DNA: TGTGCCAGCAGCTTAGACAGGTATAGCAATCAGCCCCAGCATTTT
D: NA; J: TRBJ1-5; V: TRBV6-2/TRBV6-3; length: 14; size: few; CDR3: CASSYSRQDQPQHF; DNA: TGTGCCAGCAGTTACTCGAGACAGGATCAGCCCCAGCATTTT
D: NA; J: TRBJ2-7; V: TRBV5-6; length: 15; size: NA; CDR3: CASSLGRLASYEQYF; DNA: TGTGCCAGCAGCCTAGGCAGACTGGCTTCTTACGAGCAGTACTTC
D: TRBD1; J: TRBJ2-7; V: TRBV7-8; length: 15; size: NA; CDR3: CASSLGQGEVDEQYF; DNA: TGTGCCAGCAGCTTAGGACAGGGGGAAGTGGACGAGCAGTACTTC
D: TRBD1; J: TRBJ1-4; V: TRBV3-1/TRBV3-2; length: 14; size: few; CDR3: CASSGGAGYEKLFF; DNA: TGTGCCAGCTCAGGGGGCGCGGGGTATGAAAAACTGTTTTTT
D: TRBD1; J: TRBJ1-2; V: TRBV2; length: 14; size: NA; CDR3: CASKPTGGSYGYTF; DNA: TGTGCCAGCAAGCCGACAGGGGGCAGCTATGGCTACACCTTC
D: NA; J: TRBJ2-2; V: TRBV19; length: 15; size: NA; CDR3: CASSGWGGNTGELFF; DNA: TGTGCCAGTAGTGGGTGGGGAGGGAACACCGGGGAGCTGTTTTTT
D: TRBD1; J: TRBJ1-6; V: TRBV28; length: 16; size: NA; CDR3: CASSPVPGTGISSLHF; DNA: TGTGCCAGCAGTCCTGTGCCTGGGACAGGGATTTCGTCCCTCCACTTT
D: NA; J: TRBJ1-2; V: TRBV3-1/TRBV3-2; length: 14; size: few; CDR3: CASSQENSKDGYTF; DNA: TGTGCCAGCAGCCAAGAAAACAGTAAGGATGGCTACACCTTC
D: TRBD1; J: TRBJ1-6; V: TRBV6-5; length: 14; size: NA; CDR3: CASTLDRGNSPLHF; DNA: TGTGCCAGCACCCTTGACAGGGGTAATTCACCCCTCCACTTT
D: TRBD1; J: TRBJ1-2; V: TRBV13; length: 15; size: NA; CDR3: CASSLPGRGDYGYTF; DNA: TGTGCCAGCAGCTTACCGGGCAGGGGGGACTATGGCTACACCTTC
D: NA; J: TRBJ2-7; V: TRBV27; length: 14; size: NA; CDR3: CASSQGSMAYEQYF; DNA: TGTGCCAGCAGTCAGGGGTCCATGGCCTACGAGCAGTACTTC
D: TRBD1; J: TRBJ2-7; V: TRBV10-3; length: 15; size: NA; CDR3: CAISEGQGASYEQYF; DNA: TGTGCCATCAGTGAGGGTCAGGGGGCGAGCTACGAGCAGTACTTC
D: NA; J: TRBJ1-1; V: TRBV2; length: 13; size: once; CDR3: CASSDEGETEAFF; DNA: TGTGCCAGCAGTGACGAGGGAGAAACTGAAGCTTTCTTT
D: TRBD1; J: TRBJ2-3; V: TRBV7-9; length: 14; size: NA; CDR3: CATTGQGSTDTQYF; DNA: TGTGCCACGACCGGACAGGGTAGCACAGATACGCAGTATTTT
D: NA; J: TRBJ1-5; V: TRBV4-1; length: 15; size: NA; CDR3: CASSQDPRASQPQHF; DNA: TGCGCCAGCAGCCAAGATCCGAGGGCAAGTCAGCCCCAGCATTTT
D: TRBD1; J: TRBJ2-5; V: TRBV7-6; length: 17; size: NA; CDR3: CASSLVPPTGVRETQYF; DNA: TGTGCCAGCAGCTTAGTCCCCCCGACAGGGGTGAGGGAGACCCAGTACTTC